This note documents a single T cell receptor beta chain sequence. This specimen comes from a study of blood T cell repertoires in COVID-19. CDR1 is MDHEN and CDR2 is SYDVKM in the germline V gene. V lost 2 bases and J lost 6; bases outside the gene matches: 13. The CDR3 is 16 amino acids. Generated by immunoSEQ multiplex PCR, the TCRdb table keeps only in-frame clones and is missing some. The sample includes 8,800 or so clones, 80% to 90% of them seen just once. This receptor was taken from a human donor in a cohort sampled during active COVID-19. The chain employs TRBV28 and TRBJ2-7; 7 bases are shared with TRBD1. What was sequenced was peripheral blood. The CDR3 loop reads CASSLLVPTQGPEQYF. In nucleotides, the CDR3 is TGTGCCAGCAGTTTACTAGTCCCGACACAGGGGCCCGAGCAGTACTTC.